Listed here are 27 T cell receptor beta chains from one sample, sequenced in a study of blood T cell repertoires in COVID-19. The protocol was immunoSEQ multiplex PCR, while the TCRdb copy is restricted to in-frame clones and leaves out a portion. The table records fewer than 90,000 clones, 84% of them present only once. Sample: peripheral blood. These receptor sequences come from a man between 65 and 79 years old with acute or convalescent COVID-19.

This chain uses TRBV30 with TRBJ2-5; TRBD1 matches 7 bases. V was clipped by 3 bases and J by 2 bases; unmatched bases: 6. In germline, CDR1 is GTSNPN, CDR2 SVGIG (reference sequence). This CDR3 has 14 amino acids. CDR3 coding DNA: TGTGCCTGGAGGAAGGGACAGTTTCAAGAGACCCAGTACTTC. Encoded protein: CAWRKGQFQETQYF.

The V call is TRBV3-1 (or the pseudogene TRBV3-2), the J call TRBJ1-6; 7 nucleotides agree with TRBD1. The CDR3 totals 15 residues. Germline V gene lookup returns CDR1 LGHDT and CDR2 YNNKEL (reference sequence). Losses at the gene ends were 4 bases for V and 7 bases for J; bases not matched to a gene: 7. The CDR3 here is CASSPTDRTNSPLHF. In DNA form, the CDR3 reads TGTGCCAGCAGCCCCACGGACAGGACGAATTCACCCCTCCACTTT.

This clone was seen once. The chain uses TRBV5-4 and TRBJ2-2, with TRBD1 matching over 10 bases. Germline V gives CDR1 SGHNT, CDR2 YYREEE (reference sequence). The CDR3 consists of 16 residues. Losses at the gene ends were 4 bases for V and 5 bases for J; bases not matched to a gene: 8. The CDR3 sequence: CASSRGTGAGTGELFF. DNA of the CDR3: TGTGCCAGCAGCCGTGGGACAGGGGCTGGTACCGGGGAGCTGTTTTTT.

This clone came up once. CDR3 loop: CASSLNGNTGELFF. Here the CDR3 DNA reads TGCGCCAGCAGCTTGAACGGGAACACCGGGGAGCTGTTTTTT. V gene TRBV5-1 combines with J gene TRBJ2-2; D not certain. Germline V gives CDR1 SGHRS, CDR2 YFSETQ. This CDR3 has 14 residues. The V gene lost 1 base and the J gene lost 1 base, with 5 bases spanning the gap.

The chain joins TRBV7-3 to TRBJ2-5; 8 bases map to TRBD1. Germline CDR1 SGHTA, CDR2 FQGTGA. The trim removed 2 bases at V and 2 bases at J, leaving 7 bases unmatched. The CDR3 is 16 amino acids. The DNA for the CDR3 is TGTGCCAGCAGCTTAGCGGCCGGGACAGGTCAAGAGACCCAGTACTTC. This translates into CASSLAAGTGQETQYF.

The genes are TRBV5-4 and TRBJ2-7; 9 bases align to TRBD1. Per the germline V gene, CDR1 is SGHNT and CDR2 is YYREEE (reference sequence). The CDR3 runs 14 residues. The V gene end was trimmed by 2 bases and the J gene end by 5 bases; junction bases not matched to a gene: 5. This CDR3 reads CASSFRDRAHEQYF. For the CDR3, the DNA is TGTGCCAGCAGCTTCCGGGACAGGGCCCACGAGCAGTACTTC.

The V call is TRBV6-5, the J call TRBJ2-2, with 8 bases identical to TRBD1. V shed 6 bases and J 7 bases; nucleotides not matched to a gene: 7. Per the germline V gene, CDR1 is MNHEY and CDR2 is SVGAGI. This CDR3 contains 14 residues. The CDR3 DNA reads as TGTGCCAGCAGACCGGGACAGGCTATCGGGGAGCTGTTTTTT. Protein sequence: CASRPGQAIGELFF.

This chain uses TRBV4-1 with TRBJ1-4; TRBD1 aligns across 9 bases. Germline assignment: CDR1 MGHRA and CDR2 YSYEKL. The CDR3 length is 15 residues. J was trimmed by 8 bases and V by 2 bases; bases with no gene match: 6. This chain's CDR3 is CASSQSPGTGEKLFF. CDR3 nucleotide sequence: TGCGCCAGCAGCCAAAGTCCCGGGACAGGGGAAAAACTGTTTTTT.

This rearrangement joins TRBV4-3 to TRBJ2-6; D uncertain. The CDR3 sequence is 16 residues long. Germline V gives CDR1 LGHNA, CDR2 YSLEER. V was pared by 2 bases and J by 4 bases, with 12 bases between. In nucleotides, the CDR3 is TGCGCCAGCAGCCAAACTCTTTCGAGCGGGGCCAACGTCCTGACTTTC. It encodes CASSQTLSSGANVLTF.

The CDR3, as DNA: TGTGCCAGCAGTCCTACCCTGGGACTAGCGGCGACGTACACAGATACGCAGTATTTT. Translation gives CASSPTLGLAATYTDTQYF. The rearrangement uses TRBV28 and TRBJ2-3, with 11 bases identical to TRBD2. The J segment lost 2 bases and the V segment lost 5 bases, leaving 15 bases of the junction unmatched. Germline V gene sequence: CDR1 MDHEN, CDR2 SYDVKM. CDR3 length: 19 amino acids.

This chain links TRBV9 with TRBJ1-2; possible D gene TRBD1, 5 bases. Deletions cut 2 bases from V and 4 bases from J, with 12 bases between. Germline-derived CDR1 and CDR2 are SGDLS and YYNGEE. The CDR3 is 14 residues long. The CDR3 nucleotides are TGTGCCAGCAGCGTTGGCAGGGAGGGCTATGGCTACACCTTC. As protein: CASSVGREGYGYTF.

The chain uses TRBV7-6 and TRBJ2-1; 7 bases line up with TRBD2. Germline CDR1 and CDR2: SGHVS and FNYEAQ. With 1 base clipped from V and 7 bases from J, the junction kept 13 bases outside the gene matches. This CDR3 spans 17 amino acids. CDR3 DNA: TGTGCCAGCAGCTTAGGGGCTAGCGGACCCATTAATAATGAGCAGTTCTTC. Its protein product is CASSLGASGPINNEQFF.

The chain recombines TRBV30 with TRBJ1-2; D is unresolved. Per germline, CDR1 GTSNPN and CDR2 SVGIG (reference sequence). CDR3 length: 13 residues. Trimming pared 2 bases from V and 4 bases from J, leaving 11 bases between. The chain's CDR3 is CAWSLDRSYGYTF. The CDR3 bases are TGTGCCTGGAGTCTAGACCGATCCTATGGCTACACCTTC.

The chain has TRBV7-9 and TRBJ2-1, with TRBD2 as a possible D gene (6 bases). The CDR3 totals 15 residues. Trimming stripped 5 bases from V and 2 bases from J, with 13 bases between. In germline, CDR1 is SEHNR, CDR2 FQNEAQ (reference sequence). CDR3 sequence reads: CASSRPAGTYNEQFF. The CDR3 region has the DNA TGTGCCAGCAGCCGGCCCGCGGGGACCTACAATGAGCAGTTCTTC.

The V and J genes are TRBV9 and TRBJ2-2; D is ambiguous. The germline V gene has CDR1 SGDLS and CDR2 YYNGEE. CDR3 size: 13 residues. V lost 0 bases, J lost 7 bases, and 7 bases lay in between. CDR3 sequence (DNA): TGTGCCAGCAGCGTAGACCGACTCGGGGAGCTGTTTTTT. Translated, it gives CASSVDRLGELFF. Using reference TRBV9 and TRBJ2-2 for the parts outside the CDR3, the full variable domain is DSGVTQTPKHLITATGQRVTLRCSPRSGDLSVYWYQQSLDQGLQFLIQYYNGEERAKGNILERFSAQQFPDLHSELNLSSLELGDSALYFCASSVDRLGELFFGEGSRLTVL.

The rearrangement uses TRBV18 and TRBJ2-3; D uncertain. CDR3 size: 13 residues. CDR1 is KGHSH, CDR2 LQKENI, per germline. V lost 3 bases, J lost 2 bases, and 6 bases lay in between. This chain's CDR3 is CASSPVHTDTQYF. CDR3 coding DNA: TGTGCCAGCTCACCGGTACACACAGATACGCAGTATTTT.

The chain carries TRBV2 and TRBJ1-6, with TRBD1 matching 9 bases. The CDR3 sequence is 12 residues long. The J segment lost 10 bases and the V segment lost 11 bases, leaving 6 bases of the junction unmatched. Germline CDR1 is SNHLY and CDR2 is FYNNEI. Written as DNA, the CDR3 is TGTGCCGGTGACAGGGGGGGCTCACCCCTCCACTTT. Amino acids: CAGDRGGSPLHF.

This clone is a singleton in its sample. This chain links TRBV5-1 with TRBJ2-3, with TRBD2 as a possible D gene (5 bases). This CDR3 spans 14 amino acids. Germline V gene data show CDR1 as SGHRS and CDR2 as YFSETQ. V was trimmed by 1 base and J by 10 bases, leaving 16 bases between them. The CDR3 DNA reads TGCGCCAGCAGCTTGTCGCCGAGTGAGGGATCGCAGTATTTT. It yields the protein CASSLSPSEGSQYF.

The chain is built from TRBV5-1 and TRBJ1-5, with 8 bases that match TRBD1. The germline gives CDR1 SGHRS, CDR2 YFSETQ. V lost 0 bases and J lost 2; bases outside the gene matches: 1. The CDR3 is 15 amino acids. CDR3 region: CASSLEGQGNQPQHF. The CDR3 nucleotides are TGCGCCAGCAGCTTGGAGGGACAGGGCAATCAGCCCCAGCATTTT.

V gene TRBV5-1 combines with J gene TRBJ2-3, with TRBD2 matching 8 bases. CDR1 and CDR2 from the germline V gene are SGHRS and YFSETQ. After removal of 4 bases from V and 1 base from J, the junction contained 8 bases not matched to a gene. This CDR3 is built from 16 residues. DNA for the CDR3: TGCGCCAGCAGCATCGGCGGACTAGCCGGCACAGATACGCAGTATTTT. Protein sequence: CASSIGGLAGTDTQYF.

The V call is TRBV7-8, the J call TRBJ2-7, with 12 bases fitting TRBD2. Germline lookup yields CDR1 SGHVS and CDR2 FQNEAQ. CDR3 length: 16 residues. The ends lost 4 bases at V and 7 bases at J; junction bases unmatched: 11. The CDR3 reads CASSSPSGRAPREQYF. The CDR3 DNA is TGTGCCAGCAGCTCTCCTAGCGGGAGGGCTCCCCGGGAGCAGTACTTC. Combining the CDR3 with reference TRBV7-8 and TRBJ2-7 gives the whole variable domain GAGVSQSPRYKVAKRGQDVALRCDPISGHVSLFWYQQALGQGPEFLTYFQNEAQLDKSGLPSDRFFAERPEGSVSTLKIQRTQQEDSAVYLCASSSPSGRAPREQYFGPGTRLTVT.

The CDR3: CASSLDFRGQETQYF. The CDR3 bases are TGCGCCAGCAGCTTGGATTTTAGGGGCCAAGAGACCCAGTACTTC. The V gene is TRBV5-1, the J gene TRBJ2-5, with a possible D match to TRBD1 (5 bases). The V end lost 0 bases, the J end lost 1 base, and 10 bases lay between the germline ends. This CDR3 contains 15 residues. The germline V gene has CDR1 SGHRS and CDR2 YFSETQ.

The V call is TRBV7-3, the J call TRBJ2-7; 9 bases line up with TRBD1. This CDR3 spans 16 amino acids. The V segment lost 7 bases and the J segment 2 bases; nucleotides outside the gene matches: 12. The germline gives CDR1 SGHTA, CDR2 FQGTGA. The DNA of the CDR3 is TGTGCCAGCAACCCCCTACGGCGACAGGGGGCCTACGAGCAGTACTTC. This sequence encodes CASNPLRRQGAYEQYF.

The chain recombines TRBV11-2 with TRBJ2-5; tentative D call: TRBD1 (6 bases). The CDR3 covers 15 residues. Trimming removed 1 base at V and 2 bases at J, with 11 bases between. The germline CDR1 and CDR2 sequences are SGHAT and FQNNGV. This CDR3 reads CASSLVGAPQETQYF. The DNA for the CDR3 is TGTGCCAGCAGCTTAGTGGGGGCACCACAAGAGACCCAGTACTTC.

The chain employs TRBV27 and TRBJ2-7, with D perhaps matching TRBD1 (7 bases). V was shortened by 5 bases and J by 3 bases, with 20 bases between the two germline ends. Per germline, CDR1 MNHEY and CDR2 SMNVEV (reference sequence). CDR3 length equals 16 residues. CDR3 bases: TGTGCCAGCAGTGCATCAACAGGGGAGGTTGGCTACGAGCAGTACTTC. Protein sequence: CASSASTGEVGYEQYF.

This clone showed up just a few times. This rearrangement joins TRBV27 to TRBJ1-6; D may be TRBD1 (6 bases). V dropped 6 bases and J dropped 10 bases, with 10 bases sitting between them. The germline V gene has CDR1 MNHEY and CDR2 SMNVEV (reference sequence). The CDR3 sequence is 12 residues long. In DNA form, the CDR3 reads TGTGCCAGCAGACTACAGGGCTCACCCCTCCACTTT. As protein: CASRLQGSPLHF.

The chain uses TRBV18 and TRBJ1-1, with TRBD1 matching over 8 bases. Germline V gene data show CDR1 as KGHSH and CDR2 as LQKENI. V dropped 6 bases and J dropped 5; count of bases not matched to a gene: 5. This CDR3 spans 13 amino acids. The CDR3 DNA follows: TGTGCCAGCTCCCGGACAGGGCAAACTGAAGCTTTCTTT. Translated, it gives CASSRTGQTEAFF.